This TCR beta chain was identified during a study of blood T cell repertoires in COVID-19. Whole-study context: COVID-19 samples collected from the United States, Italy and Spain covered acute and convalescent phases.

Germline CDR1 is KGHSH and CDR2 is LQKENI. The CDR3 has 14 amino acids. After removal of 5 bases from V and 4 bases from J, the junction contained 5 bases not matched to a gene. Repertoires were generated with immunoSEQ multiplex PCR, while TCRdb's copy carries only in-frame clones and drops some. The sample shows some 100,000 clones, about nine tenths of them seen only once. The source material was peripheral blood. The TCR comes from a man aged 50 to 60 with acute or convalescent COVID-19. This rearrangement joins TRBV18 to TRBJ2-3, with TRBD1 matching 8 bases. CDR3 in amino acids: CASSDRGEADTQYF. The CDR3 DNA is TGTGCCAGCTCAGACAGGGGAGAGGCAGATACGCAGTATTTT.